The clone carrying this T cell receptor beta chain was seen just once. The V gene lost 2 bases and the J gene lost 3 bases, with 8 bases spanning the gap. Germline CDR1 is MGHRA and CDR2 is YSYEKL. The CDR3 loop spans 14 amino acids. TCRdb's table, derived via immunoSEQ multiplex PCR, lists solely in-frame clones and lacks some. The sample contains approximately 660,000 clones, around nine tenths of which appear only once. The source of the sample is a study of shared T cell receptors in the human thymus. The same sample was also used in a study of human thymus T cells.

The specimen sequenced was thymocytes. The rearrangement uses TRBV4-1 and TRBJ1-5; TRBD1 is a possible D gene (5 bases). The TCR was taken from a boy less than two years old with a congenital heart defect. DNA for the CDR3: TGCGCCAGCAGCCAACTGGACACCAATCAGCCCCAGCATTTT. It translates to CASSQLDTNQPQHF.